The subject of this entry is one TCR beta chain. The record originates from a study of blood T cell repertoires in COVID-19. Study overall: Spain, Italy and the United States supplied samples that represented acute and convalescent COVID-19.

Measured with immunoSEQ multiplex PCR; TCRdb has only the in-frame clones, and not every one. The data hold roughly 160,000 clones, with about 87% observed a single time. From germline, CDR1 is SGHKS and CDR2 YYEKEE (reference sequence). The CDR3 totals 14 residues. Trimming left V 0 bases short and J 5 bases short, with 11 bases between. Sequencing used peripheral blood. This TCR came from a woman older than 75 with COVID-19, enrolled during active disease. The rearrangement uses TRBV5-5 and TRBJ2-5; D not resolved. The CDR3: CASSLGVRLETQYF. As DNA, the CDR3 is TGTGCCAGCAGCTTGGGGGTCAGGCTGGAGACCCAGTACTTC.